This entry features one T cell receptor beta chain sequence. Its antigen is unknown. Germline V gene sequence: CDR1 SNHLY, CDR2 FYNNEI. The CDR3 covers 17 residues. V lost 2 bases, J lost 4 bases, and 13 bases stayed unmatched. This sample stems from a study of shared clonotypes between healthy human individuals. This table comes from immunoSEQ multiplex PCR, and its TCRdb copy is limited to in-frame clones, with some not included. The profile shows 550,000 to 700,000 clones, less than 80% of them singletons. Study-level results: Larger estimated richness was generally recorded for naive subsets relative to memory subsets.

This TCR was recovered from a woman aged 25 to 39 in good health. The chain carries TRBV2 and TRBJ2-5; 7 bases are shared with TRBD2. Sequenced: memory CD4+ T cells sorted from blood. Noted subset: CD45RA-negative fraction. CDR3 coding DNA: TGTGCCAGCAGTGAAAACGGAGGTCGAACGGGGGGAGAGACCCAGTACTTC. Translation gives CASSENGGRTGGETQYF.